Reported below is one T cell receptor (beta chain). Its antigen is undetermined. The data originate from a study of shared clonotypes between healthy human individuals. The overall study: CD4 naive cells filled three plates per donor, CD4 memory three, CD8 naive two and CD8 memory one.

Study-wide results and caveats: Non-shared clonotypes displayed generation probabilities falling below those of clonotypes present in all four donors. Estimated clonotype richness was generally higher in naive than memory subsets.

On sorted subsets, replicate PCRs used about 200 ng DNA, or tens of thousands of T cell genomes. TCRdb's copy holds only in-frame clones and misses some; the assay was immunoSEQ multiplex PCR. This table has millions of clones, more than 80% appearing once. The CDR3 is made up of 15 amino acids. Germline loops: CDR1 SQVTM, CDR2 ANQGSEA. Unmatched junction bases numbered 19, after V lost 7 bases and J lost 9 bases. V is TRBV29-1 and J is TRBJ2-3; TRBD1 matches at 7 bases. The receptor was derived from a man younger than 30 in good health. Some clones in this sample may be carry-over from other donors' samples. Sequenced sample: naive CD4+ T cells from PBMCs. Stated subset: CD45RA+ positively selected. The CDR3 bases are TGCAGCGCCCAACAGCGGACAGGATTAGCAGGGACGCAGTATTTT. Translated, it gives CSAQQRTGLAGTQYF.